What follows are 21 T cell receptor beta chains derived from one specimen sequenced in a study of control samples from healthy donors and cancer patients. Here immunoSEQ multiplex PCR was the method, and the copy in TCRdb shows in-frame clones only, minus some. The repertoire holds about 95,000 clones, with roughly nine tenths as singletons. Sample: blood. The receptor set was obtained from a woman in her 30s in good health.

The gene calls are TRBV28 and TRBJ1-1, with D perhaps matching TRBD1 (5 bases). Between the trimmed V and J ends, which lost 2 bases and 9 bases, there was a span of 13 bases. CDR1 is MDHEN, CDR2 SYDVKM, per germline. This CDR3 has 13 amino acids. The DNA of the CDR3 is TGTGCCAGCAGTTTAAAGGCCAGGGCCCAAGCTTTCTTT. Its protein is CASSLKARAQAFF.

The genes are TRBV20-1 and TRBJ2-5; D is unresolved. Germline CDR1 is DFQATT and CDR2 is SNEGSKA (reference sequence). V was cut by 0 bases and J by 5 bases, with 4 bases left in between. The CDR3 is 11 amino acids. CDR3 amino acids: CSARDLETQYF. The CDR3 coding sequence is TGCAGTGCTAGAGATCTGGAGACCCAGTACTTC.

The chain uses TRBV6-5 and TRBJ2-2; D is possibly TRBD1 (5 bases). The length of the CDR3 is 15 residues. V lost 5 bases and J 0 bases, leaving 10 bases between the germline ends. Germline V gene data show CDR1 as MNHEY and CDR2 as SVGAGI. For the CDR3, the DNA is TGTGCCAGCAGTCGGAGACAGTCGAACACCGGGGAGCTGTTTTTT. Translated: CASSRRQSNTGELFF.

The chain couples TRBV27 to TRBJ1-1; the D gene is possibly TRBD1 (6 bases). The V gene lost 2 bases and the J gene lost 0 bases, with 13 bases spanning the gap. Germline V CDR1 and CDR2: MNHEY, SMNVEV (reference sequence). This CDR3 spans 16 amino acids. CDR3 sequence (DNA): TGTGCCAGCAGTTTAGGGGTGGGGGGCATGAACACTGAAGCTTTCTTT. It is translated as CASSLGVGGMNTEAFF.

V gene TRBV28 combines with J gene TRBJ2-7, with 12 positions matching TRBD2. V trimming: 6 bases; J trimming: 3 bases; junction bases outside the gene matches: 6. Germline CDR1 is MDHEN and CDR2 is SYDVKM. This CDR3 has 15 residues. The CDR3, as DNA: TGTGCCAGCAGCGAGGGGACTAGCGGGTTCTACGAGCAGTACTTC. Protein: CASSEGTSGFYEQYF.

The genes are TRBV18 and TRBJ2-5; D gene ambiguous. The germline V gene has CDR1 KGHSH and CDR2 LQKENI. The CDR3 is 13 residues long. V was cut by 6 bases and J by 0 bases, with 8 bases left in between. This CDR3 reads CASSPSNQETQYF. The CDR3 bases are TGTGCCAGCTCCCCCAGCAACCAAGAGACCCAGTACTTC.

The V gene is TRBV12-3 or TRBV12-4, the J gene TRBJ1-5; 8 nucleotides align to TRBD1. Trimming cost V 5 bases and J 8 bases; bases outside gene matches: 5. The CDR3 covers 13 residues. CDR3 DNA: TGTGCCAGCAGTATCAGGGGGCATGAGCCCCAGCATTTT. Protein sequence: CASSIRGHEPQHF.

The V call is TRBV27, the J call TRBJ2-7; 8 nucleotides line up with TRBD1. The CDR3 contains 14 residues. The ends lost 5 bases at V and 4 bases at J; junction bases unmatched: 7. From germline, CDR1 is MNHEY and CDR2 SMNVEV (reference sequence). The CDR3 here is CASSRTGPLYEQYF. CDR3 nucleotide sequence: TGTGCCAGCAGTAGGACAGGGCCGTTATACGAGCAGTACTTC.

The V gene is TRBV25-1, the J gene TRBJ1-1, with D perhaps TRBD1 (6 bases). The CDR3 has 14 residues. Between the trimmed V and J ends, which lost 7 bases and 0 bases, there was a span of 12 bases. CDR1 is MGHDK, CDR2 SYGVNS, per germline. The CDR3 DNA reads TGTGCCAGCACCCAAGGGGGATTGAACACTGAAGCTTTCTTT. Protein: CASTQGGLNTEAFF.

The J gene is TRBJ1-2, the V gene TRBV3-1 (or the pseudogene TRBV3-2); 9 bases map to TRBD1. The ends lost 6 bases at V and 3 bases at J; junction bases unmatched: 5. Germline V lookup: CDR1 LGHDT, CDR2 YNNKEL (reference sequence). The CDR3 is 14 residues long. The DNA of the CDR3 is TGTGCCAGCAGAGACAGGGGGGGGCACTATGGCTACACCTTC. Its translation is CASRDRGGHYGYTF.

The V gene is TRBV6-6, the J gene TRBJ2-1; D remains unclear. The germline CDR1 and CDR2 sequences are MNHNY and SVGAGI (reference sequence). CDR3 size: 12 residues. V gave up 4 bases and J gave up 10 bases, with 11 bases separating them. The CDR3 sequence is CASSSTAGEQFF. The DNA for the CDR3 is TGTGCCAGCAGTTCGACCGCCGGCGAGCAGTTCTTC.

The rearrangement joins TRBV7-9 to TRBJ1-2; D not resolved. Germline V lookup: CDR1 SEHNR, CDR2 FQNEAQ (reference sequence). Trimming removed 4 bases at V and 3 bases at J, with 9 bases between. This CDR3 spans 13 amino acids. As DNA, the CDR3 is TGTGCCAGCAGCTCCGGCCATGACTATGGCTACACCTTC. This encodes CASSSGHDYGYTF.

The table lists this clone with a count of one. This chain joins TRBV5-1 and TRBJ2-7; 7 bases are shared with TRBD1. The CDR3 sequence is 14 residues long. The V gene's germline CDR1 is SGHRS and CDR2 YFSETQ. The V segment lost 0 bases and the J segment 2 bases; nucleotides outside the gene matches: 2. The CDR3 sequence: CASSLGDSTYEQYF. The CDR3 nucleotides are TGCGCCAGCAGCTTGGGGGACAGCACCTACGAGCAGTACTTC.

This clone was detected a few times. J is TRBJ1-6 and V is TRBV21-1. TRBV21-1 is shown as a pseudogene. The CDR3 runs to 17 residues. CDR3 coding DNA: TGTGCCAGCAGCAAAGCGCGGGGGGGGAACTATAATTCACCCCTCCACTTT. Encoded protein: CASSKARGGNYNSPLHF.

This clone has just one count. The chain employs TRBV9 and TRBJ1-3; perhaps TRBD1 as D (5 bases). Germline CDR1 is SGDLS and CDR2 is YYNGEE. V was trimmed by 2 bases and J by 0 bases, leaving 6 bases between them. The CDR3 extends over 14 amino acids. CDR3 region: CASSVTDSGNTIYF. DNA for the CDR3: TGTGCCAGCAGCGTGACAGACTCTGGAAACACCATATATTTT.

V and J are TRBV7-2 and TRBJ2-1; D tentatively fits TRBD1 or TRBD2 (5 bases each). Trimming left V 2 bases short and J 6 bases short, with 11 bases between. The CDR3 contains 14 residues. CDR1 and CDR2 (germline): SGHTA, FQGNSA. The CDR3 reads CASSLSGPTNEQFF. The CDR3 DNA reads TGTGCCAGCAGCTTATCGGGGCCTACCAATGAGCAGTTCTTC.

V is TRBV9 and J is TRBJ2-1; no firm D call. Between the trimmed V and J ends, which lost 0 bases and 4 bases, there was a span of 11 bases. The CDR3 extends over 15 amino acids. The germline V gene encodes CDR1 SGDLS and CDR2 YYNGEE. CDR3 sequence reads: CASSVGTQTYNEQFF. CDR3 DNA: TGTGCCAGCAGCGTAGGAACCCAGACTTACAATGAGCAGTTCTTC.

The chain joins TRBV11-3 to TRBJ2-2; 7 bases map to TRBD1. The V and J ends lost 5 bases and 4 bases, in that order; junction bases with no gene match: 7. CDR3 size: 15 residues. CDR1 and CDR2 (germline): SGHNT, YENEEA. This CDR3 is CASSPGQSRTGELFF. CDR3 DNA sequence: TGTGCCAGCAGCCCGGGACAGAGCCGCACCGGGGAGCTGTTTTTT. Supplemented by reference TRBV11-3 and TRBJ2-2, the full variable domain reads EAGVVQSPRYKIIEKKQPVAFWCNPISGHNTLYWYLQNLGQGPELLIRYENEEAVDDSQLPKDRFSAERLKGVDSTLKIQPAELGDSAVYLCASSPGQSRTGELFFGEGSRLTVL.

The CDR3 reads CASSPRTGGGEKLFF. DNA of the CDR3: TGTGCCAGCAGCCCCAGGACAGGAGGAGGGGAAAAACTGTTTTTT. The gene calls are TRBV3-1 (or the pseudogene TRBV3-2) and TRBJ1-4, with TRBD1 identical over 7 bases. The CDR3 has 15 amino acids. Unmatched junction bases numbered 10, after V lost 4 bases and J lost 8 bases. In germline, CDR1 is LGHDT, CDR2 YNNKEL (reference sequence).

The CDR3 region is CASSLREETQYF. CDR3 coding DNA: TGTGCCAGCAGCTTGAGGGAAGAGACCCAGTACTTC. The V call is TRBV5-6, the J call TRBJ2-5; D gene uncertain. Germline V gene lookup returns CDR1 SGHDT and CDR2 YYEEEE. The length of the CDR3 is 12 residues. V lost 1 base to trimming and J lost 3 bases, with 4 bases between them.

The V call is TRBV18, the J call TRBJ1-1, with a possible D match to TRBD1 (5 bases). The CDR3 contains 15 residues. The V end was cut by 4 bases, the J end by 1 base, with 13 bases between. CDR1 and CDR2 from the germline V gene are KGHSH and LQKENI. The CDR3 sequence is CASSRQGPTNTEAFF. CDR3 coding DNA: TGTGCCAGCTCACGCCAGGGACCGACGAACACTGAAGCTTTCTTT.